These 3 T cell receptor beta chains share one sample of origin, sequenced in a study of CD8 T cells in Susac syndrome. RNA amounts of about 0.5 to 1 ug underwent reverse transcription with random hexamers. TCRdb re-derived calls from the immunoSEQ multiplex PCR reads in MiXCR, one entry per CDR3 protein. The data contain about 140,000 distinct CDR3 sequences, approximately 95% of them singletons. The sample taken for sequencing was CD4+ T cells from PBMCs. The source of these receptors is a human donor with Susac syndrome.

This chain connects TRBV4-1 to TRBJ2-1; perhaps TRBD2 as D (6 bases). Trimming pared 1 base from V and 10 bases from J, leaving 11 bases between. The germline V gene encodes CDR1 MGHRA and CDR2 YSYEKL. This CDR3 contains 13 residues. The CDR3 reads CASSQVRREEQFF. CDR3 nucleotide sequence: TGCGCCAGCAGCCAAGTTAGACGGGAGGAGCAGTTCTTC.

V and J are TRBV2 and TRBJ2-5, with D possibly TRBD2 on 7 matching bases. Trimming took 7 bases from V and 5 from J, leaving 17 bases between them. CDR1 and CDR2 from the germline V gene are SNHLY and FYNNEI. CDR3 length: 14 amino acids. The CDR3 loop reads CASTPRGAGETQYF. For the CDR3, the DNA is TGTGCCAGCACCCCTCGGGGGGCCGGGGAGACCCAGTACTTC. Based on the CDR3 plus reference TRBV2 and TRBJ2-5, the full variable domain is EPEVTQTPSHQVTQMGQEVILRCVPISNHLYFYWYRQILGQKVEFLVSFYNNEISEKSEIFDDQFSVERPDGSNFTLKIRSTKLEDSAMYFCASTPRGAGETQYFGPGTRLLVL.

The V call is TRBV20-1, the J call TRBJ2-3, with 15 bases aligning to TRBD2. This CDR3 has 17 residues. Unmatched junction bases numbered 11, after V lost 1 base and J lost 9 bases. In germline, CDR1 is DFQATT, CDR2 SNEGSKA (reference sequence). This chain's CDR3 is CSARGRGLAGGLGTQYF. The CDR3 nucleotides are TGCAGTGCTAGAGGCAGAGGACTAGCGGGGGGGCTAGGCACGCAGTATTTT.